This entry lists 24 T cell receptor beta chains sequenced from one sample in a study of cytomegalovirus exposure and HLA in healthy donors. Both 60 Vbeta primers and 13 Jbeta primers went into the PCR. TCRdb's table, derived via immunoSEQ multiplex PCR, lists solely in-frame clones and lacks some. The table records about 190,000 clones, roughly 84% of them present only once. Sequences were obtained from PBMCs. The source of these receptors is a boy between 5 and 17 years old in good health and CMV-seronegative.

In regard to this clone: Within the sample, other DNA sequences also encode this same CDR3. The chain links TRBV5-1 to TRBJ1-3; no firm D call. Germline loops: CDR1 SGHRS, CDR2 YFSETQ. The CDR3 extends over 14 amino acids. Trimming left V 3 bases short and J 3 bases short, with 10 bases between. The chain's CDR3 is CASSSGLGGNTIYF. The DNA of the CDR3 is TGCGCCAGCAGCTCTGGACTAGGTGGAAACACCATATATTTT.

The chain joins TRBV4-2 to TRBJ2-5; 8 bases fit TRBD2. The closer fit of TRBJ2-7 to the DNA end suggests the J call may be wrong. CDR1 LGHNA and CDR2 YNFKEQ come from the germline V gene. CDR3 length equals 16 residues. The DNA for the CDR3 is TGTGCCAGCAGCCAGGGGCTAGCGGGCAGCTCCTACGAGCAGTACTTC. Its protein product is CASSQGLAGSSYEQYF.

About this clone: The sample carries other DNA sequences with the same CDR3. V gene TRBV30 combines with J gene TRBJ1-5; TRBD1 aligns across 9 bases. Germline CDR1 is GTSNPN and CDR2 is SVGIG (reference sequence). The CDR3 covers 18 residues. V lost 0 bases, J lost 5 bases, and 14 bases stayed unmatched. Here the CDR3 reads CAWSVRVGTGFLDQPQHF. CDR3 nucleotides: TGTGCCTGGAGTGTACGGGTCGGGACAGGGTTTCTTGATCAGCCCCAGCATTTT. Based on the CDR3 plus reference TRBV30 and TRBJ1-5, the full variable domain is SQTIHQWPATLVQPVGSPLSLECTVEGTSNPNLYWYRQAAGRGLQLLFYSVGIGQISSEVPQNLSASRPQDRQFILSSKKLLLSDSGFYLCAWSVRVGTGFLDQPQHFGDGTRLSIL.

The rearrangement joins TRBV9 to TRBJ1-5, with 8 positions matching TRBD1. The germline V gene has CDR1 SGDLS and CDR2 YYNGEE. Unmatched junction bases numbered 3, after V lost 3 bases and J lost 4 bases. This CDR3 has 14 amino acids. As DNA, the CDR3 is TGTGCCAGCAGCGGGACAGGGACTAATCAGCCCCAGCATTTT. It codes for CASSGTGTNQPQHF. Based on the CDR3 plus reference TRBV9 and TRBJ1-5, the full variable domain is DSGVTQTPKHLITATGQRVTLRCSPRSGDLSVYWYQQSLDQGLQFLIQYYNGEERAKGNILERFSAQQFPDLHSELNLSSLELGDSALYFCASSGTGTNQPQHFGDGTRLSIL.

The V gene is TRBV7-3, the J gene TRBJ2-1; TRBD2 aligns across 13 bases. V lost 5 bases, J lost 7 bases, and 2 bases stayed unmatched. CDR1 is SGHTA and CDR2 is FQGTGA in the germline V gene. The CDR3 spans 14 residues. The CDR3 sequence: CASSMGLAGNEQFF. The DNA for the CDR3 is TGTGCCAGCAGCATGGGACTAGCGGGAAATGAGCAGTTCTTC.

The chain has TRBV7-2 and TRBJ1-6, with D possibly being TRBD1 (6 bases). The CDR3 runs to 15 residues. Germline CDR1 SGHTA, CDR2 FQGNSA. V lost 5 bases, J lost 3 bases, and 11 bases lay in between. The CDR3 nucleotides are TGTGCCAGCAGCCGACAGGTTATCTATAATTCACCCCTCCACTTT. Translating it yields CASSRQVIYNSPLHF.

The rearrangement uses TRBV10-1 and TRBJ2-2, with no clear D. This CDR3 contains 13 residues. With 5 bases removed from V and 4 bases from J, the gap between germline ends came to 8 bases. CDR1 and CDR2 from the germline V gene are WNHNN and SYGVQD (reference sequence). The CDR3 loop reads CASSSRPTGELFF. CDR3 DNA: TGCGCCAGCAGTTCTCGTCCCACCGGGGAGCTGTTTTTT.

The chain recombines TRBV30 with TRBJ1-3; D possibly corresponds to TRBD1 (6 bases). The CDR3 consists of 11 residues. Germline lookup yields CDR1 GTSNPN and CDR2 SVGIG (reference sequence). Between the trimmed V and J ends, which lost 5 bases and 7 bases, there was a span of 9 bases. The CDR3 nucleotides read TGTGCCTGGGGTACAGGGAACACCATATATTTT. Its protein product is CAWGTGNTIYF.

The V gene is TRBV7-2, the J gene TRBJ2-7, with D possibly TRBD2 on 5 matching bases. V was shortened by 4 bases and J by 4 bases, with 11 bases between the two germline ends. Germline V gene sequence: CDR1 SGHTA, CDR2 FQGNSA. The CDR3 length is 13 residues. The CDR3 nucleotides are TGTGCCAGCAGCTCGGGAAGAGGTTACGAGCAGTACTTC. Residues: CASSSGRGYEQYF.

This chain links TRBV7-8 with TRBJ2-3; 7 positions match TRBD2. Unmatched junction bases numbered 18, after V lost 3 bases and J lost 3 bases. The CDR3 has 19 residues. Germline V gene sequence: CDR1 SGHVS, CDR2 FQNEAQ. Here the CDR3 DNA reads TGTGCCAGCAGCTTTGTCGCCTTCGGGGGGAGAAGCGGTACAGATACGCAGTATTTT. Translated, it gives CASSFVAFGGRSGTDTQYF.

The chain carries TRBV30 and TRBJ2-2, with TRBD2 as a possible D gene (6 bases). Per the germline V gene, CDR1 is GTSNPN and CDR2 is SVGIG (reference sequence). This CDR3 contains 16 residues. The V end was cut by 4 bases, the J end by 4 bases, with 19 bases between. The CDR3 sequence: CAWTRAGTTGTGELFF. The CDR3 nucleotides read TGTGCCTGGACAAGGGCGGGGACGACGGGCACCGGGGAGCTGTTTTTT.

This clone was found once. J is TRBJ2-1 and V is TRBV7-3; 9 bases are a match to TRBD2. The germline CDR1 and CDR2 sequences are SGHTA and FQGTGA. CDR3 length: 16 amino acids. J lost 4 bases, V lost 2 bases, and 6 bases had no gene match. For the CDR3, the DNA is TGTGCCAGCAGCTTAGACGCGGGAGGGGCGTACAATGAGCAGTTCTTC. It specifies CASSLDAGGAYNEQFF.

This sequence joins TRBV27 and TRBJ1-4; D unresolved. The CDR3 is made up of 14 amino acids. V was shortened by 3 bases and J by 7 bases, with 12 bases between the two germline ends. The germline V gene has CDR1 MNHEY and CDR2 SMNVEV (reference sequence). CDR3 DNA: TGTGCCAGCAGTTTTCGGGCAGCGGGTGAAAAACTGTTTTTT. It specifies CASSFRAAGEKLFF.

The chain joins TRBV4-1 to TRBJ1-5, with 9 bases matching TRBD1. With V trimmed by 4 bases and J by 1 base, 11 bases remained unmatched. The CDR3 is 18 amino acids. CDR1 MGHRA and CDR2 YSYEKL come from the germline V gene. The CDR3 DNA follows: TGCGCCAGCAGCCTAGCTGGTCCGGGACAGGGAAGCAATCAGCCCCAGCATTTT. It is translated as CASSLAGPGQGSNQPQHF.

This clone was recorded once. The rearrangement joins TRBV28 to TRBJ2-3; perhaps TRBD2 as D (5 bases). Germline CDR1 MDHEN, CDR2 SYDVKM. V lost 3 bases, J lost 2 bases, and 12 bases lay in between. The CDR3 is 15 amino acids. The CDR3 DNA sequence: TGTGCCAGCAGTTTCCTGGGCGGACTCACAGATACGCAGTATTTT. It translates to CASSFLGGLTDTQYF.

In DNA, the CDR3 is TGTGCCAGCAGAGGGGATTCTAATTCACCCCTCCACTTT. Its protein product is CASRGDSNSPLHF. The chain uses TRBV6-5 and TRBJ1-6; perhaps TRBD1 as D (5 bases). The CDR3 loop spans 13 amino acids. V was clipped by 6 bases and J by 6 bases, with 9 bases between them. Germline CDR1 MNHEY, CDR2 SVGAGI.

This clone was seen only a few times. V is TRBV5-1 and J is TRBJ1-2, with D possibly being TRBD1 (5 bases). Germline CDR1 and CDR2: SGHRS and YFSETQ. Trimming cost V 4 bases and J 2 bases, with 12 bases left between them. The CDR3 extends over 14 amino acids. In DNA form, the CDR3 reads TGCGCCAGCAGCCTGGGACGGAGGAACTATGGCTACACCTTC. Translated: CASSLGRRNYGYTF.

This chain links TRBV5-1 with TRBJ1-3; tentative D call: TRBD1 (5 bases). CDR1 and CDR2 (germline): SGHRS, YFSETQ. The germline V and J ends were trimmed by 2 bases and 0 bases, with 6 bases remaining between them. This CDR3 comprises 14 residues. The CDR3 DNA follows: TGCGCCAGCAGCTTAGGGGACTCTGGAAACACCATATATTTT. Translating it yields CASSLGDSGNTIYF.

This chain links TRBV27 with TRBJ2-1, with 8 bases that match TRBD2. Germline lookup yields CDR1 MNHEY and CDR2 SMNVEV (reference sequence). After removal of 2 bases from V and 0 bases from J, the junction contained 6 bases not matched to a gene. The CDR3 spans 17 residues. CDR3 loop: CASSLGGGRLSYNEQFF. The CDR3 DNA reads as TGTGCCAGCAGTTTAGGGGGCGGGAGGCTCTCCTACAATGAGCAGTTCTTC.

This chain uses TRBV19 with TRBJ1-5, with D possibly TRBD1 on 5 matching bases. The V gene's germline CDR1 is LNHDA and CDR2 SQIVND (reference sequence). The V end lost 4 bases, the J end lost 8 bases, and 12 bases lay between the germline ends. The CDR3 totals 13 residues. Here the CDR3 reads CASSTGTGEPQHF. The CDR3, as DNA: TGTGCCAGTAGTACCGGAACGGGGGAGCCCCAGCATTTT.

The chain combines TRBV5-4 with TRBJ2-7, with 8 bases fitting TRBD1. Germline V gene data show CDR1 as SGHNT and CDR2 as YYREEE (reference sequence). Trimming at V came to 2 bases and at J to 4 bases, leaving 8 bases not matched to a gene. The CDR3 contains 15 residues. The CDR3 DNA sequence: TGTGCCAGCAGCTTACCGTCAGGGGGCGTTTACGAGCAGTACTTC. This translates into CASSLPSGGVYEQYF.

V is TRBV9 and J is TRBJ2-3; 15 bases line up with TRBD2. V shed 7 bases, J shed 6 bases, and the junction held 3 bases outside the gene matches. The CDR3 has 14 amino acids. The V gene's germline CDR1 is SGDLS and CDR2 YYNGEE. Here the CDR3 reads CASGLAGGLDTQYF. The CDR3 DNA reads as TGTGCCAGCGGACTAGCGGGGGGGCTCGATACGCAGTATTTT.

The chain joins TRBV11-3 to TRBJ2-3, with a possible D match to TRBD2 (6 bases). The CDR3 covers 13 residues. The germline V gene has CDR1 SGHNT and CDR2 YENEEA. Trimming removed 1 base from V and 5 bases from J, with 7 bases in between. In DNA, the CDR3 is TGTGCCAGCAGCTTAGCGGGGGTAGATACGCAGTATTTT. It codes for CASSLAGVDTQYF.

The CDR3 reads CASSVAGRGNIQYF. The CDR3 DNA sequence: TGTGCCAGCAGCGTAGCGGGGAGGGGAAACATTCAGTACTTC. V usage is TRBV9 and J usage is TRBJ2-4; 7 bases align to TRBD2. The CDR3 totals 14 residues. J gave up 6 bases and V 0 bases, and 3 bases lay outside the gene matches. Germline V gene sequence: CDR1 SGDLS, CDR2 YYNGEE.